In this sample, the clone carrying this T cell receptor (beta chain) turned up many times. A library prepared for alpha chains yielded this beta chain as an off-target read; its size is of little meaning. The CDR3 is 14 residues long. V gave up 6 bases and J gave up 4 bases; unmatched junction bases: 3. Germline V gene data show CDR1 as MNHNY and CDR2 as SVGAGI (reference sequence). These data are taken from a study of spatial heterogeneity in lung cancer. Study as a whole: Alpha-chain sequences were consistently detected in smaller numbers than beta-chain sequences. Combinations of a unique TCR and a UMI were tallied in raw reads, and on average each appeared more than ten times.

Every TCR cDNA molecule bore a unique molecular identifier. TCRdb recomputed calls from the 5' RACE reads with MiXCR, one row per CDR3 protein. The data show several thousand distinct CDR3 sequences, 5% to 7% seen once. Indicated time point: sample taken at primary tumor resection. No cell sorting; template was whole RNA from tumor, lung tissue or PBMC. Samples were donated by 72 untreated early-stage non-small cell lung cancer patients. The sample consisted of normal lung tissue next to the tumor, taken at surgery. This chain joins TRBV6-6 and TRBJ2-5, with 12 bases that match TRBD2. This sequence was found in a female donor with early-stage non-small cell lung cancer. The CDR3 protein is CASSRGLAGETQYF. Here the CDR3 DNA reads TGTGCCAGCAGCAGGGGACTAGCGGGAGAGACCCAGTACTTC.